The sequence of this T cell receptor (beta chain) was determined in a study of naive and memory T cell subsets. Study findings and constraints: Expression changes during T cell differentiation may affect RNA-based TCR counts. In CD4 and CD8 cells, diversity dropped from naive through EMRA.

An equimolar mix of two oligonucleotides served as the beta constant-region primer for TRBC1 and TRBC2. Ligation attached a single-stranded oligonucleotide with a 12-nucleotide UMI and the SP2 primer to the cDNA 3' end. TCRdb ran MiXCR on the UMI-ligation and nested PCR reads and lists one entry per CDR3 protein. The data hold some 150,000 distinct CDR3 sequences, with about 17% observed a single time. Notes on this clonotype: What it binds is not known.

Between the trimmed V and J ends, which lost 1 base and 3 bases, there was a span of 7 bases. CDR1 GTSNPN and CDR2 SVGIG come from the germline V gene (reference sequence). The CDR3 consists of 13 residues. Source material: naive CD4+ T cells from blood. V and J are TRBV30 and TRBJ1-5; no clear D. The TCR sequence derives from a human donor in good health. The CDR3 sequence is CAWSDNFNQPQHF. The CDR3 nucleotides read TGTGCCTGGAGTGACAACTTCAATCAGCCCCAGCATTTT. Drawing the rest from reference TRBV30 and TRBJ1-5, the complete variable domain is SQTIHQWPATLVQPVGSPLSLECTVEGTSNPNLYWYRQAAGRGLQLLFYSVGIGQISSEVPQNLSASRPQDRQFILSSKKLLLSDSGFYLCAWSDNFNQPQHFGDGTRLSIL.